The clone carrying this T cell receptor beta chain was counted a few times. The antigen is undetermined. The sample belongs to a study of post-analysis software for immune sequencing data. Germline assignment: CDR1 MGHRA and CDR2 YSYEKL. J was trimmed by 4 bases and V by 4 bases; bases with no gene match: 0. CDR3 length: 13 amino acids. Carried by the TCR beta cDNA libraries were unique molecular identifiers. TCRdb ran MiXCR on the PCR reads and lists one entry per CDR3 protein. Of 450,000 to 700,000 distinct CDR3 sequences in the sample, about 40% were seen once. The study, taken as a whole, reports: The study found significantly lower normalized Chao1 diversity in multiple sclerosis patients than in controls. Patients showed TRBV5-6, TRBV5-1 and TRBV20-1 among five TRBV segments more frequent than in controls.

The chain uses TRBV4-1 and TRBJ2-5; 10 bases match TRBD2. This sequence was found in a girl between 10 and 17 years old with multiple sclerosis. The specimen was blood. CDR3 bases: TGCGCCAGCAGCCGACTAGCGGGAGAGACCCAGTACTTC. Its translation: CASSRLAGETQYF.